These 2 T cell receptor beta chains were all obtained from the same sample, sequenced in a study of OX40 agonist ivuxolimab in advanced cancers. Receptor amplification or capture employed the immunoSEQ multiplex PCR assay. Drawn from immuneACCESS, this table holds only the in-frame rearrangements with V and J called that TCRdb kept. Clones are partly lost; checked studies trace under half to an unresolved V gene and leave the rest unexplained. This sample holds approximately 74,000 clones; 85% were observed only once. The ten largest clones add up to 2% to 2.5% of the sample. The sample in question was CD4+ or CD8+ T cells sorted from blood, obtained in a trial of the OX40 agonist ivuxolimab. These receptors originate from an adult with an advanced solid tumor such as melanoma, head and neck, liver or kidney cancer.

The chain couples TRBV5-4 to TRBJ2-1; 14 bases match TRBD2. This CDR3 contains 15 residues. Germline V gives CDR1 SGHNT, CDR2 YYREEE (reference sequence). The V and J ends lost 4 bases and 6 bases, in that order; junction bases with no gene match: 3. CDR3 bases: TGTGCCAGCAGCGACGGGACTAGCGGGAGCAATGAGCAGTTCTTC. As protein: CASSDGTSGSNEQFF.

The chain couples TRBV19 to TRBJ2-1, with TRBD2 matching over 12 bases. V dropped 4 bases and J dropped 3; count of bases not matched to a gene: 1. The CDR3 has 15 amino acids. Germline V gene lookup returns CDR1 LNHDA and CDR2 SQIVND (reference sequence). The CDR3 loop is CASSTSGGDYNEQFF. The CDR3 DNA reads as TGTGCCAGTAGTACTAGCGGGGGGGACTACAATGAGCAGTTCTTC.